This is a list of T cell receptor beta chains from one sample in a study of T cell changes during pregnancy in multiple sclerosis. Assay: immunoSEQ multiplex PCR; the TCRdb copy retains only in-frame clones and omits some. The repertoire holds tens of thousands of clones, with just over 90% as singletons. The sample was peripheral blood, taken in the second trimester of pregnancy. The receptor source for this set is a female donor with multiple sclerosis, enrolled in a pregnancy study. Both conserved end residues are part of each CDR3. D genes are given only for firm matches. Expanded clones are given a class, and other clones once, few, many or no size at all.

TRBV7-8	TRBD2	.	TRBJ2-7	CASSLRLAGFEQYF	TGTGCCAGCAGCCTAAGACTAGCGGGATTCGAGCAGTACTTC
TRBV19	.	.	TRBJ1-3	CASSFDSRSGNTIYF	TGTGCCAGTAGTTTCGACTCGCGCTCTGGAAACACCATATATTTT
TRBV5-8	.	.	TRBJ1-2	CASNNRVFYGYTF	TGTGCCAGCAACAACCGGGTCTTCTATGGCTACACCTTC
TRBV7-2	TRBD2	.	TRBJ2-1	CASSLVSREPLHEQFF	TGTGCCAGCAGCTTAGTCTCGCGGGAGCCCCTCCATGAGCAGTTCTTC
TRBV5-1	TRBD1	.	TRBJ1-1	CASSWTGSTEAFF	TGCGCCAGCAGCTGGACAGGGAGCACTGAAGCTTTCTTT
TRBV6-5	.	.	TRBJ1-2	CASSYRGSNYGYTF	TGTGCCAGCAGTTATCGGGGATCTAACTATGGCTACACCTTC
TRBV19	TRBD2	.	TRBJ2-2	CASSTGLAGNTGELFF	TGTGCCAGTAGTACCGGCCTAGCGGGGAACACCGGGGAGCTGTTTTTT
TRBV28	.	.	TRBJ1-2	CASSPTLFTYGYTF	TGTGCCAGCAGCCCTACGCTTTTTACCTATGGCTACACCTTC
TRBV18	TRBD1	.	TRBJ2-7	CASSPGTAPYEQYF	TGTGCCAGCTCACCGGGGACAGCCCCCTACGAGCAGTACTTC
TRBV11-1	.	.	TRBJ2-1	CASSLGLALYNEQFF	TGTGCCAGCAGCTTAGGCCTAGCGCTCTACAATGAGCAGTTCTTC
TRBV28	.	.	TRBJ2-1	CASSSLVGSYNEQFF	TGTGCCAGCAGTTCACTCGTCGGGTCCTACAATGAGCAGTTCTTC
TRBV19	TRBD1	.	TRBJ2-1	CASSSNPGQGTIEQFF	TGTGCCAGTAGCTCCAATCCGGGACAGGGAACGATTGAGCAGTTCTTC
TRBV28	TRBD1	few	TRBJ1-1	CASSSPGQGGTEAFF	TGTGCCAGCAGCAGCCCCGGACAGGGAGGGACTGAAGCTTTCTTT
TRBV5-6	TRBD1	.	TRBJ2-3	CASSLDRDSSTDTQYF	TGTGCCAGCAGCTTGGATCGGGACAGTAGCACAGATACGCAGTATTTT
TRBV7-9	TRBD1	.	TRBJ1-4	CASSRSGTGGVNEKLFF	TGTGCCAGCAGCAGATCCGGGACAGGGGGCGTTAATGAAAAACTGTTTTTT
TRBV30	.	.	TRBJ1-1	CAWSGLTAEAFF	TGTGCCTGGAGTGGGTTAACGGCTGAAGCTTTCTTT
TRBV7-9	.	.	TRBJ2-3	CASSLYQTGHDTQYF	TGTGCCAGCAGCTTGTATCAAACTGGGCATGATACGCAGTATTTT
TRBV19	TRBD1	.	TRBJ1-5	CASSPPLGRRQGVSNQPQHF	TGTGCCAGTAGTCCACCATTGGGGCGGCGCCAGGGGGTGAGCAATCAGCCCCAGCATTTT
TRBV5-1	TRBD2	.	TRBJ2-3	CASSLITSGKSTDTQYF	TGCGCCAGCAGCTTGATAACTAGCGGGAAAAGCACAGATACGCAGTATTTT
TRBV27	TRBD2	.	TRBJ2-7	CASTLSGLGTYEQYF	TGTGCCAGCACCCTTAGCGGGCTCGGGACCTACGAGCAGTACTTC
TRBV27	.	.	TRBJ1-5	CASSLYKNSNQPQHF	TGTGCCAGCAGTTTATACAAGAATAGCAATCAGCCCCAGCATTTT
TRBV5-4	.	.	TRBJ2-7	CASSLETASYEQYF	TGTGCCAGCAGCTTGGAGACAGCCTCCTACGAGCAGTACTTC
TRBV29-1	TRBD2	once	TRBJ2-7	CSVTPTVASGSSHEQYF	TGCAGCGTTACTCCCACGGTGGCTAGCGGGAGTAGTCACGAGCAGTACTTC
TRBV5-1	.	once	TRBJ2-5	CASSPGLQKVETQYF	TGCGCCAGCAGCCCGGGACTGCAAAAGGTCGAGACCCAGTACTTC
TRBV7-8	TRBD2	.	TRBJ2-3	CASSIRWGGSSTDTQYF	TGTGCCAGCAGCATTAGATGGGGGGGATCTAGCACAGATACGCAGTATTTT
TRBV18	TRBD2	.	TRBJ2-1	CASSPLAGGYNEQFF	TGTGCCAGCTCACCCCTAGCGGGAGGCTACAATGAGCAGTTCTTC
TRBV29-1	.	once	TRBJ2-3	CSVVSSAFPRADTQYF	TGCAGCGTTGTGTCTAGCGCCTTCCCACGGGCAGATACGCAGTATTTT
TRBV4-1	TRBD1	.	TRBJ2-2	CASSPPDRASTGELFF	TGCGCCAGCAGCCCTCCGGACAGGGCGAGCACCGGGGAGCTGTTTTTT
TRBV5-6	.	.	TRBJ1-1	CASSSWTAEAFF	TGTGCCAGCAGCTCATGGACAGCTGAAGCTTTCTTT
TRBV2	TRBD2	.	TRBJ2-2	CASSELAGTGELFF	TGTGCCAGCAGTGAACTAGCGGGCACCGGGGAGCTGTTTTTT
TRBV6-5	TRBD1	.	TRBJ2-7	CASSYRGTGISYEQYF	TGTGCCAGCAGTTACAGAGGGACAGGGATATCCTACGAGCAGTACTTC
TRBV7-9	TRBD2	.	TRBJ2-5	CASRGGEETQYF	TGTGCCAGCCGCGGGGGGGAAGAGACCCAGTACTTC
TRBV10-3	.	few	TRBJ2-2	CANSRLADTGELFF	TGTGCCAATAGCCGGTTAGCGGACACCGGGGAGCTGTTTTTT
TRBV11-2	TRBD1	.	TRBJ1-2	CASSSTPGQNYGYTF	TGTGCCAGCAGCTCCACCCCGGGACAGAACTATGGCTACACCTTC
TRBV28	TRBD2	.	TRBJ2-7	CASSPLLAGVVNEQYF	TGTGCCAGCAGCCCCTTATTAGCGGGAGTGGTAAACGAGCAGTACTTC
TRBV30	.	.	TRBJ2-6	CAWGLAGSGANVLTF	TGTGCCTGGGGTCTTGCAGGGTCTGGGGCCAACGTCCTGACTTTC
TRBV29-1	TRBD2	.	TRBJ2-1	CSARPLAGGTPLSYNEQFF	TGCAGCGCCCGCCCTCTAGCGGGAGGTACCCCACTTTCGTACAATGAGCAGTTCTTC
TRBV19	TRBD1	.	TRBJ1-4	CASSIEGTGIEKLFF	TGTGCCAGTAGTATTGAGGGGACAGGGATTGAAAAACTGTTTTTT
TRBV7-2	.	.	TRBJ1-5	CASSLAPGSNQPQHF	TGTGCCAGCAGCTTAGCCCCAGGGAGCAATCAGCCCCAGCATTTT
TRBV19	.	.	TRBJ2-3	CASSIGSTDTQYF	TGTGCCAGTAGTATCGGTAGCACAGATACGCAGTATTTT
TRBV4-3	TRBD1	.	TRBJ2-7	CASSQGGTGGYEQYF	TGCGCCAGCAGCCAAGGGGGGACAGGGGGCTACGAGCAGTACTTC
TRBV18	TRBD1	.	TRBJ1-5	CASSSDRDNQPQHF	TGTGCCAGCTCAAGCGACAGGGATAATCAGCCCCAGCATTTT
TRBV28	TRBD2	once	TRBJ2-1	CASSLFGTRTQQGEQFF	TGTGCCAGCAGTTTATTCGGGACTAGGACCCAGCAAGGTGAGCAGTTCTTC
TRBV5-8	.	.	TRBJ1-4	CASSFKNAGVNEKLFF	TGTGCCAGCAGCTTTAAAAACGCCGGAGTTAATGAAAAACTGTTTTTT
TRBV29-1	.	.	TRBJ2-1	CSVTGSAIEQFF	TGCAGCGTTACCGGCAGCGCGATAGAGCAGTTCTTC
TRBV28	.	.	TRBJ1-4	CASSDGGRATNEKLFF	TGTGCCAGCAGCGACGGCGGGCGAGCAACTAATGAAAAACTGTTTTTT
TRBV2	.	.	TRBJ2-5	CASNGVVRSETQYF	TGTGCCAGCAACGGGGTAGTCAGAAGCGAGACCCAGTACTTC
TRBV7-9	TRBD2	.	TRBJ2-1	CASSLKSSGSTEQFF	TGTGCCAGCAGCTTAAAGTCTAGCGGGAGTACTGAGCAGTTCTTC